This is a list of T cell receptor beta chains from one sample in a study of CD8 T cells in ankylosing spondylitis. TCRdb ran MiXCR on the 5' RACE reads and lists one entry per CDR3 protein. The sample has about 240,000 distinct CDR3 sequences; 8% to 10% are singletons. The specimen sequenced was blood, either unsorted or a sorted T cell fraction (not recorded which). Every receptor here comes from a female donor with ankylosing spondylitis or in good health (not recorded which). CDR3s include the opening cysteine and the closing phenylalanine or tryptophan. Each record gives: clone size, CDR3 length, J gene, V gene, D gene, CDR3 protein, CDR3 DNA. A D gene is named only where the DNA matches it firmly. Clone size is not always given. Where it is, it says once, few, many or a class for expanded clones.

- 16 TRBJ2-7 TRBV12-5 - CASGLAPNRQVYEQYF TGTGCTAGTGGTTTGGCCCCCAATAGGCAAGTCTACGAGCAGTACTTC
many 13 TRBJ2-7 TRBV7-9 - CASSLIQGGEQYF TGTGCCAGCAGCTTAATACAGGGAGGCGAGCAGTACTTC
many 14 TRBJ1-1 TRBV9 - CASSVGGANTEAFF TGTGCCAGCAGCGTAGGGGGGGCGAACACTGAAGCTTTCTTT
few 14 TRBJ2-1 TRBV6-1 TRBD2 CASGSGRPLDEQFF TGTGCCAGTGGAAGCGGGAGGCCCCTCGATGAGCAGTTCTTC
many 16 TRBJ2-1 TRBV20-1 TRBD2 CSARVPPGGGPYEQFF TGCAGTGCTAGAGTCCCCCCGGGGGGAGGGCCGTATGAGCAGTTCTTC
many 15 TRBJ2-1 TRBV30 TRBD2 CAWSVLAGGYNEQFF TGTGCCTGGAGTGTACTAGCGGGGGGATACAATGAGCAGTTCTTC
many 15 TRBJ2-7 TRBV20-1 TRBD1 CSASLGTGVTYEQYF TGCAGTGCTAGTCTCGGGACAGGGGTCACCTACGAGCAGTACTTC
many 15 TRBJ2-7 TRBV9 TRBD2 CASSPGLAESYEQYF TGTGCCAGCAGCCCTGGACTAGCGGAGTCCTACGAGCAGTACTTC
many 14 TRBJ2-7 TRBV7-2 - CASSPQGGYYEQYF TGTGCCAGCAGCCCACAGGGTGGATATTACGAGCAGTACTTC
many 10 TRBJ2-5 TRBV29-1 - CSGWGETQYF TGCAGCGGGTGGGGTGAGACCCAGTACTTC
many 15 TRBJ2-5 TRBV27 TRBD2 CASSFRGGIQETQYF TGTGCCAGCAGTTTTCGGGGGGGAATCCAAGAGACCCAGTACTTC